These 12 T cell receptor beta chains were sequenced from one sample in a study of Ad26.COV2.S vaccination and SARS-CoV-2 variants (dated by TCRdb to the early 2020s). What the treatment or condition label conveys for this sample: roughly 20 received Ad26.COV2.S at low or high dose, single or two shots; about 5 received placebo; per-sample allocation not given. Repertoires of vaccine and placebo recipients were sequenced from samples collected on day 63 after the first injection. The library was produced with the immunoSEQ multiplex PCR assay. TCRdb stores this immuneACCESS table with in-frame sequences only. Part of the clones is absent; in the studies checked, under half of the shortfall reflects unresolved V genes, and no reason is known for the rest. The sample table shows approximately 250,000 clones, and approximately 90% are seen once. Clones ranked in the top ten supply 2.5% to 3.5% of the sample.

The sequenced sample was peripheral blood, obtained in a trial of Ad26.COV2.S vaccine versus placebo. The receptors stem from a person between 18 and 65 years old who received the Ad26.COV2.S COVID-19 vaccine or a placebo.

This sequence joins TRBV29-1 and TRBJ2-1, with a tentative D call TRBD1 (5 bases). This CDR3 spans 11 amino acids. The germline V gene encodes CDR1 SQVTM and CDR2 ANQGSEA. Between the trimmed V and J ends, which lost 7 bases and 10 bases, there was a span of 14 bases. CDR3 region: CSGSRAGEQFF. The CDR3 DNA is TGCAGCGGTTCCCGGGCAGGGGAGCAGTTCTTC.

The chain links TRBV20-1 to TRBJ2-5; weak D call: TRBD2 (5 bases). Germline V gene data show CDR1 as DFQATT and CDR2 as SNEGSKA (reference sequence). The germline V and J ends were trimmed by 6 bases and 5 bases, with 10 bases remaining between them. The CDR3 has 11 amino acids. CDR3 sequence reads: CSATTGETQYF. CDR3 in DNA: TGCAGTGCCACGACGGGGGAGACCCAGTACTTC.

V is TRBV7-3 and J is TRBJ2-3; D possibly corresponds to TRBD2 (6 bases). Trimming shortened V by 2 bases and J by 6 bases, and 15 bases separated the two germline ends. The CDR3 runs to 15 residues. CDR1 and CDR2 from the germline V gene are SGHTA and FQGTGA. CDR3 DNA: TGTGCCAGCAGCTTAGAACTAGCCCCGGGGGATACGCAGTATTTT. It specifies CASSLELAPGDTQYF. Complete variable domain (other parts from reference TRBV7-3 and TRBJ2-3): GAGVSQTPSNKVTEKGKYVELRCDPISGHTALYWYRQSLGQGPEFLIYFQGTGAADDSGLPNDRFFAVRPEGSVSTLKIQRTERGDSAVYLCASSLELAPGDTQYFGPGTRLTVL.

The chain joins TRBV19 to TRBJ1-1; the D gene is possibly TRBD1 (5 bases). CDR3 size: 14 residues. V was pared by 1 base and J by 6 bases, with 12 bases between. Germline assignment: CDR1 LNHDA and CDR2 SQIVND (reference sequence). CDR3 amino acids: CASSIAGTVPEAFF. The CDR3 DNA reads TGTGCCAGTAGTATAGCAGGGACGGTCCCTGAAGCTTTCTTT.

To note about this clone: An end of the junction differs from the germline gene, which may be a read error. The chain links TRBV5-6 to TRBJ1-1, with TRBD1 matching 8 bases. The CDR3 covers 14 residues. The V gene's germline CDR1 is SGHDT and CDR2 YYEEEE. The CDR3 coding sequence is TGTGCCAGCAGATTGGGGACAGGGAACACTGAAGCTTTCTTT. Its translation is CASRLGTGNTEAFF. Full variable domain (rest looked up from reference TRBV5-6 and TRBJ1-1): DAGVTQSPTHLIKTRGQQVTLRCSPKSGHDTVSWYQQALGQGPQFIFQYYEEEERQRGNFPDRFSGHQFPNYSSELNVNALLLGDSALYLCASRLGTGNTEAFFGQGTRLTVV.

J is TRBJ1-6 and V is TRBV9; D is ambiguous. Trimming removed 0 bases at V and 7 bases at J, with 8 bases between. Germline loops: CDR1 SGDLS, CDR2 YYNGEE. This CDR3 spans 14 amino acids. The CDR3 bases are TGTGCCAGCAGCGTAGAGGTAACCAATTCACCCCTCCACTTT. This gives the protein CASSVEVTNSPLHF. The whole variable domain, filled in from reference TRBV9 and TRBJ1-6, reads DSGVTQTPKHLITATGQRVTLRCSPRSGDLSVYWYQQSLDQGLQFLIQYYNGEERAKGNILERFSAQQFPDLHSELNLSSLELGDSALYFCASSVEVTNSPLHFGNGTRLTVT.

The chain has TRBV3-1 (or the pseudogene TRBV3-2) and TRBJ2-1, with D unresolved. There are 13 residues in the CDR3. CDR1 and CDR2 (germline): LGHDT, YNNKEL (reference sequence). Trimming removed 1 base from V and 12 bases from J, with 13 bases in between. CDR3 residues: CASSQARVSLQFF. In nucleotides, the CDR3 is TGTGCCAGCAGCCAAGCCCGGGTTAGCCTGCAGTTCTTC.

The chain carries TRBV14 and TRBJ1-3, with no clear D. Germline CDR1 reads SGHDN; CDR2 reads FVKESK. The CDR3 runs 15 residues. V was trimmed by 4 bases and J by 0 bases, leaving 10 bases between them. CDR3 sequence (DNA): TGTGCCAGCAGCCCTCGGGTTAGCTCTGGAAACACCATATATTTT. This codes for CASSPRVSSGNTIYF.

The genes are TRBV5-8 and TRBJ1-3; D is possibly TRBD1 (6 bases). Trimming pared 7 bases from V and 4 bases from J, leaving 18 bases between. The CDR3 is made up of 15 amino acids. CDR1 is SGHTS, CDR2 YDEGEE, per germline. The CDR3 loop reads CASARQAYPGNTIYF. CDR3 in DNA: TGTGCCAGCGCGAGACAGGCTTATCCCGGAAACACCATATATTTT.

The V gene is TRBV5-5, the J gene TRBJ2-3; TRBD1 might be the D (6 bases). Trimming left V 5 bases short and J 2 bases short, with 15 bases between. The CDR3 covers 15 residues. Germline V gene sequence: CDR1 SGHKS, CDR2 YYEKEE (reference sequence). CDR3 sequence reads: CASRQGQTLTDTQYF. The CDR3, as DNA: TGTGCCAGCAGGCAAGGACAGACACTCACAGATACGCAGTATTTT.

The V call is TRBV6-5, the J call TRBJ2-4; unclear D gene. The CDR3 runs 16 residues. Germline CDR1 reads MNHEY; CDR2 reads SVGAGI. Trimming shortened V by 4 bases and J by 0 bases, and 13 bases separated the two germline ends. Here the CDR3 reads CASSSSQQLAKNIQYF. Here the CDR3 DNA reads TGTGCCAGCAGTTCCTCACAGCAGCTAGCCAAAAACATTCAGTACTTC.

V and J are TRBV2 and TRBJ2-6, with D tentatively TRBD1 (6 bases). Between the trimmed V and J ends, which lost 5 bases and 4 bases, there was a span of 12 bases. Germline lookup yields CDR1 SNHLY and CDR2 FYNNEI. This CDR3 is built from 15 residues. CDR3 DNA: TGTGCCAGCAGTAAACAGGGTACCGGGGCCAACGTCCTGACTTTC. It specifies CASSKQGTGANVLTF. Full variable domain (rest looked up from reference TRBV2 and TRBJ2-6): EPEVTQTPSHQVTQMGQEVILRCVPISNHLYFYWYRQILGQKVEFLVSFYNNEISEKSEIFDDQFSVERPDGSNFTLKIRSTKLEDSAMYFCASSKQGTGANVLTFGAGSRLTVL.